A single sample gave rise to the 5 T cell receptor beta chains below, sequenced in a study of blood T cell repertoires in COVID-19. Repertoires were generated with immunoSEQ multiplex PCR, while TCRdb's copy carries only in-frame clones and drops some. The sample holds roughly 480,000 clones, roughly 89% seen once. Specimen: peripheral blood. These TCRs come from a man younger than 30 with COVID-19, enrolled during active disease.

This chain uses TRBV5-4 with TRBJ2-7; D is possibly TRBD2 (5 bases). V gave up 4 bases and J gave up 4 bases, with 12 bases separating them. The CDR3 runs 13 residues. Germline CDR1 reads SGHNT; CDR2 reads YYREEE (reference sequence). This chain's CDR3 is CASSGGLDYEQYF. Here the CDR3 DNA reads TGTGCCAGCAGCGGCGGACTCGATTACGAGCAGTACTTC.

The chain joins TRBV3-1 (or the pseudogene TRBV3-2) to TRBJ2-2; no firm D call. The CDR3 runs 14 residues. From germline, CDR1 is LGHDT and CDR2 YNNKEL (reference sequence). The V and J ends lost 0 bases and 4 bases respectively, with 6 bases between them. This CDR3 is CASSQDWSTGELFF. The CDR3 coding sequence is TGTGCCAGCAGCCAAGACTGGAGCACCGGGGAGCTGTTTTTT.

J is TRBJ1-1 and V is TRBV7-9, with D perhaps matching TRBD1 (6 bases). Germline values: CDR1 SEHNR, CDR2 FQNEAQ (reference sequence). V was cut by 4 bases and J by 5 bases, with 17 bases left in between. The length of the CDR3 is 15 residues. CDR3: CASSSTGEGVTEAFF. The CDR3 nucleotides read TGTGCCAGCAGCTCCACTGGGGAGGGGGTTACTGAAGCTTTCTTT.

The chain links TRBV15 to TRBJ1-2, with TRBD1 as a possible D gene (5 bases). Germline assignment: CDR1 LNHNV and CDR2 YYDKDF (reference sequence). With 5 bases removed from V and 7 bases from J, the gap between germline ends came to 14 bases. This CDR3 spans 13 amino acids. CDR3: CATSLFGGFGYTF. As DNA, the CDR3 is TGTGCCACCAGCCTTTTTGGGGGGTTTGGCTACACCTTC.

The gene calls are TRBV4-1 and TRBJ2-7; 9 bases map to TRBD2. Per germline, CDR1 MGHRA and CDR2 YSYEKL. V shed 4 bases, J shed 0 bases, and the junction held 4 bases outside the gene matches. The CDR3 totals 15 residues. CDR3 nucleotide sequence: TGCGCCAGCAGCCGACTAGCGGAGGGCTCCTACGAGCAGTACTTC. Translated: CASSRLAEGSYEQYF.